These 23 T cell receptor beta chains share one sample of origin, sequenced in a study of blood T cells in healthy people across ages. It was with a sample-barcoded 5' primer and a J-beta primer mix that a second PCR of about 6 to 12 cycles was run. TCRdb redid the calling of the 5' RACE reads with MiXCR, one entry per CDR3 protein. The table has under 850,000 distinct CDR3 sequences, around 34% seen once; the top ten hold 10% to 15%. The material sequenced was blood. Receptors were obtained from a man between 18 and 29 years old in good health.

The table lists this clonotype with a few counts. The chain joins TRBV5-5 to TRBJ2-1, with D unclear. The V end was cut by 1 base, the J end by 4 bases, with 9 bases between. This CDR3 region has 14 residues. Germline-derived CDR1 and CDR2 are SGHKS and YYEKEE (reference sequence). The CDR3: CASSLSPYYNEQFF. DNA of the CDR3: TGTGCCAGCAGCTTGTCCCCCTATTACAATGAGCAGTTCTTC.

This clonotype was counted only a few times. The CDR3 nucleotides read TGCGCCAGCAGTCTCATGGGGGGGCCACAGAGCAATGAGCAGTTCTTC. It is translated as CASSLMGGPQSNEQFF. The chain links TRBV5-1 to TRBJ2-1; maybe TRBD2 (7 bases). Trimming removed 5 bases at V and 6 bases at J, with 21 bases between. The germline V gene has CDR1 SGHRS and CDR2 YFSETQ. The CDR3 totals 16 residues.

The V gene is TRBV7-3, the J gene TRBJ1-4; TRBD1 aligns across 7 bases. This CDR3 has 15 amino acids. V gave up 3 bases and J gave up 5 bases; unmatched junction bases: 6. The germline gives CDR1 SGHTA, CDR2 FQGTGA. CDR3 sequence: CASSLTPTGNEKLFF. For the CDR3, the DNA is TGTGCCAGCAGCTTGACCCCGACAGGGAATGAAAAACTGTTTTTT. The variable domain in full, with the rest retrieved from reference TRBV7-3 and TRBJ1-4, is GAGVSQTPSNKVTEKGKYVELRCDPISGHTALYWYRQSLGQGPEFLIYFQGTGAADDSGLPNDRFFAVRPEGSVSTLKIQRTERGDSAVYLCASSLTPTGNEKLFFGSGTQLSVL.

The CDR3 bases are TGTGCCATCGGACAGACCTCCTACGAGCAGTACTTC. Translating gives CAIGQTSYEQYF. The chain combines TRBV10-3 with TRBJ2-7; weak D call: TRBD1 (6 bases). Trimming shortened V by 8 bases and J by 0 bases, and 8 bases separated the two germline ends. Germline CDR1 is ENHRY and CDR2 is SYGVKD. The CDR3 covers 12 residues.

The rearrangement joins TRBV7-2 to TRBJ2-5; 9 bases are a match to TRBD2. Germline loops: CDR1 SGHTA, CDR2 FQGNSA. The V segment lost 3 bases and the J segment 1 base; nucleotides outside the gene matches: 9. There are 17 residues in the CDR3. The CDR3 here is CASSLARAGGIQETQYF. Here the CDR3 DNA reads TGTGCCAGCAGCTTGGCCAGGGCGGGGGGGATCCAAGAGACCCAGTACTTC.

This rearrangement joins TRBV4-1 to TRBJ1-5; no clear D gene. The V and J ends lost 0 bases and 0 bases respectively, with 6 bases between them. This CDR3 contains 15 residues. The germline gives CDR1 MGHRA, CDR2 YSYEKL. CDR3 sequence: CASSQDTVSNQPQHF. CDR3 nucleotides: TGCGCCAGCAGCCAAGATACCGTTAGCAATCAGCCCCAGCATTTT.

The chain is built from TRBV4-3 and TRBJ2-7; 7 bases line up with TRBD2. The CDR3 runs to 16 residues. CDR1 and CDR2 from the germline V gene are LGHNA and YSLEER. The V and J ends lost 0 bases and 4 bases, in that order; junction bases with no gene match: 9. CDR3 amino acids: CASSQDWGGSSYEQYF. The CDR3 DNA is TGCGCCAGCAGCCAAGATTGGGGGGGGTCGTCGTACGAGCAGTACTTC.

The chain carries TRBV7-2 and TRBJ1-3; 7 bases are shared with TRBD1. The ends lost 5 bases at V and 1 base at J; junction bases unmatched: 5. Germline CDR1 SGHTA, CDR2 FQGNSA. The CDR3 has 15 residues. The DNA of the CDR3 is TGTGCCAGCAGCGCCGCAGGGGGTTCTGGAAACACCATATATTTT. Protein product: CASSAAGGSGNTIYF.

This chain connects TRBV6-2 or TRBV6-3 to TRBJ2-1; TRBD1 matches 9 bases. This CDR3 is built from 13 residues. Germline V CDR1 and CDR2: MNHEY, SVGEGT. The V gene end was trimmed by 7 bases and the J gene end by 7 bases; junction bases not matched to a gene: 5. For the CDR3, the DNA is TGTGCCAGCATCAACAGGGGGCGGAATGAGCAGTTCTTC. It yields the protein CASINRGRNEQFF.

This clonotype was seen more than once but under ten times. This sequence joins TRBV2 and TRBJ2-7; D gene ambiguous. Trimming stripped 7 bases from V and 4 bases from J, with 14 bases between. The CDR3 runs to 13 residues. Germline lookup yields CDR1 SNHLY and CDR2 FYNNEI. CDR3 nucleotide sequence: TGTGCCAGCACCAAGGAACTTTTATACGAGCAGTACTTC. Translating it yields CASTKELLYEQYF. The whole variable domain, filled in from reference TRBV2 and TRBJ2-7, reads EPEVTQTPSHQVTQMGQEVILRCVPISNHLYFYWYRQILGQKVEFLVSFYNNEISEKSEIFDDQFSVERPDGSNFTLKIRSTKLEDSAMYFCASTKELLYEQYFGPGTRLTVT.

This clonotype occurred many times. This sequence joins TRBV3-1 and TRBJ2-5; possible D gene TRBD2, 5 bases. Germline-derived CDR1 and CDR2 are LGHDT and YNNKEL (reference sequence). Trimming removed 2 bases at V and 4 bases at J, with 8 bases between. The CDR3 spans 13 residues. For the CDR3, the DNA is TGTGCCAGCAGCCAACGGGGAACAGAGACCCAGTACTTC. This translates into CASSQRGTETQYF.

This sequence joins TRBV20-1 and TRBJ2-1, with a tentative D call TRBD2 (7 bases). The CDR3 loop spans 14 amino acids. Germline CDR1 DFQATT, CDR2 SNEGSKA (reference sequence). Trimming stripped 4 bases from V and 0 bases from J, with 10 bases between. This CDR3 reads CSATRGPSYNEQFF. In DNA, the CDR3 is TGCAGTGCTACGCGGGGGCCCTCCTACAATGAGCAGTTCTTC.

This clonotype has just a few counts. The chain combines TRBV5-1 with TRBJ1-1; 7 positions match TRBD1. Looked up from germline, CDR1 is SGHRS and CDR2 is YFSETQ. J lost 1 base, V lost 4 bases, and 7 bases had no gene match. This CDR3 has 15 amino acids. The CDR3 sequence: CASSQPTGKNTEAFF. CDR3 DNA: TGCGCCAGCAGCCAGCCGACAGGGAAGAACACTGAAGCTTTCTTT.

A remark on this clonotype: This could be a read error, since a much larger clone is one nucleotide away. This chain joins TRBV12-3 or TRBV12-4 and TRBJ2-1, with 9 bases fitting TRBD2. The CDR3 totals 15 residues. The V gene end was trimmed by 3 bases and the J gene end by 7 bases; junction bases not matched to a gene: 7. CDR3 loop: CASSLGGGAGNEQFF. The CDR3 coding sequence is TGTGCCAGCAGTTTGGGCGGGGGGGCCGGGAATGAGCAGTTCTTC.

The V and J genes are TRBV18 and TRBJ2-3; either TRBD1 or TRBD2 may supply D (5 bases each). Germline V gives CDR1 KGHSH, CDR2 LQKENI. V lost 8 bases and J 1 base, leaving 19 bases between the germline ends. This CDR3 spans 16 amino acids. In nucleotides, the CDR3 is TGTGCCAGCCCCTCCGGTGGGGGATGGGGCACAGATACGCAGTATTTT. It specifies CASPSGGGWGTDTQYF.

A note on this clonotype: A read error may explain this, as a much larger clone is one base away. The gene calls are TRBV7-9 and TRBJ2-5; 12 bases align to TRBD2. This CDR3 spans 16 amino acids. Germline assignment: CDR1 SEHNR and CDR2 FQNEAQ (reference sequence). V was clipped by 4 bases and J by 11 bases; unmatched bases: 14. The CDR3 loop reads CASSSGLAGYYNEQYF. For the CDR3, the DNA is TGTGCCAGCAGCTCCGGACTAGCGGGATACTACAATGAGCAGTACTTC.

The V call is TRBV29-1, the J call TRBJ1-2, with 10 bases identical to TRBD1. Germline assignment: CDR1 SQVTM and CDR2 ANQGSEA. The CDR3 sequence is 14 residues long. V was pared by 1 base and J by 5 bases, with 4 bases of the junction left unmatched. The CDR3 loop is CSVEGGTGDYGYTF. The CDR3 bases are TGCAGCGTTGAAGGAGGGACAGGGGATTATGGCTACACCTTC.

As to this clonotype: Mismatch with germline at one junction end may stem from a read error. The chain combines TRBV15 with TRBJ2-1; either TRBD1 or TRBD2 may fit D (6 bases each). The V gene's germline CDR1 is LNHNV and CDR2 YYDKDF (reference sequence). This CDR3 has 20 residues. The CDR3 nucleotides are TGTGCCTCCAGTCTGCCAGAACAGGGAGGAGGGGAGGAGCGGTACAATGAGCAGTTCTTC. This gives the protein CASSLPEQGGGEERYNEQFF.

The genes are TRBV20-1 and TRBJ2-3; 8 bases map to TRBD2. Germline CDR1 reads DFQATT; CDR2 reads SNEGSKA (reference sequence). The CDR3 is made up of 23 amino acids. V lost 0 bases to trimming and J lost 2 bases; unmatched junction nucleotides: 28. This CDR3 reads CSARDLGFTSGFGEGGATDTQYF. The DNA of the CDR3 is TGCAGTGCTAGAGATCTGGGATTTACTAGCGGTTTCGGAGAGGGGGGAGCCACAGATACGCAGTATTTT.

This clonotype occurred a few times. The chain joins TRBV4-3 to TRBJ1-2; TRBD1 matches 7 bases. V shed 4 bases, J shed 4 bases, and the junction held 6 bases outside the gene matches. The length of the CDR3 is 14 residues. Germline CDR1 LGHNA, CDR2 YSLEER. CDR3 loop: CASSPDRTGYGYTF. CDR3 nucleotide sequence: TGCGCCAGCAGCCCGGACCGGACAGGCTATGGCTACACCTTC.

There are many counts of this clonotype. The chain employs TRBV20-1 and TRBJ2-1; no firm D call. Germline CDR1 and CDR2: DFQATT and SNEGSKA (reference sequence). This CDR3 is 13 amino acids long. Between the trimmed V and J ends, which lost 5 bases and 0 bases, there was a span of 8 bases. As DNA, the CDR3 is TGCAGTGCTTGGCTGAGCTCCTACAATGAGCAGTTCTTC. Its protein is CSAWLSSYNEQFF.

This chain links TRBV5-1 with TRBJ1-1; D not certain. CDR1 is SGHRS and CDR2 is YFSETQ in the germline V gene. The CDR3 covers 11 residues. The V end was cut by 7 bases, the J end by 1 base, with 5 bases between. The CDR3 loop is CASRWNTEAFF. The CDR3 DNA reads TGCGCCAGCCGTTGGAACACTGAAGCTTTCTTT.

The chain is built from TRBV27 and TRBJ2-3, with D perhaps matching TRBD1 (5 bases). The germline V gene has CDR1 MNHEY and CDR2 SMNVEV (reference sequence). Deletions cut 5 bases from V and 2 bases from J, with 20 bases between. The CDR3 runs to 17 residues. The CDR3 protein is CASSAARVGPDTDTQYF. The CDR3 DNA follows: TGTGCCAGCAGTGCCGCCCGAGTGGGGCCGGACACAGATACGCAGTATTTT.